A single T cell receptor (beta chain) is shown here with its context. Its antigen is not identified. This sample was included in a study of cytomegalovirus exposure and HLA in healthy donors. Overall study context: Among the approximately 400 genotyped donors, 70% to 90% were placed in the Caucasian-associated ancestry cluster. Findings and limits, study-wide: When analyzed later, the rates of TCR association showed variation by HLA locus, with DRB1 the most and HLA-C the fewest.

Primers included in the PCR were 60 Vbeta and 13 Jbeta primers. The method was immunoSEQ multiplex PCR; TCRdb's version includes in-frame clones alone and lacks a portion of them. Its table lists around 45,000 clones. Germline V lookup: CDR1 MGHDK, CDR2 SYGVNS. The length of the CDR3 is 15 residues. With 8 bases removed from V and 1 base from J, the gap between germline ends came to 14 bases. The source of this sequence is a male donor in good health and CMV-seronegative. Sequenced input: PBMCs. The chain joins TRBV25-1 to TRBJ2-2; weak D call: TRBD1 (6 bases). CDR3 DNA: TGTGCCAGCCGCCTGGACAGTCTGAACACCGGGGAGCTGTTTTTT. The encoded protein is CASRLDSLNTGELFF. The full variable domain, completed using reference TRBV25-1 and TRBJ2-2, is EADIYQTPRYLVIGTGKKITLECSQTMGHDKMYWYQQDPGMELHLIHYSYGVNSTEKGDLSSESTVSRIRTEHFPLTLESARPSHTSQYLCASRLDSLNTGELFFGEGSRLTVL.